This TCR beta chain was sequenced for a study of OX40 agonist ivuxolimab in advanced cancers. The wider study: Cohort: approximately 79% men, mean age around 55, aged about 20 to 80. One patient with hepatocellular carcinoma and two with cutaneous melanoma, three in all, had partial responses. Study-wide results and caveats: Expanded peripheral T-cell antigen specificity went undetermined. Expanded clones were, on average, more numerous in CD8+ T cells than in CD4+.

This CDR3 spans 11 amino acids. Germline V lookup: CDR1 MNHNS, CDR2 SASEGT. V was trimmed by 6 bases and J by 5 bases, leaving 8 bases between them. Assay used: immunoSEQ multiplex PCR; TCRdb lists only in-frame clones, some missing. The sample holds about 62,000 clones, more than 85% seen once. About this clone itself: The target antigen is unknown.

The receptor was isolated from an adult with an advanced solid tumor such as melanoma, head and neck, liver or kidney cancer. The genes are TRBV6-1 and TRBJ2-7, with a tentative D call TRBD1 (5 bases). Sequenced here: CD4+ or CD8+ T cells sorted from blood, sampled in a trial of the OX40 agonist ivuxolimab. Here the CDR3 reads CASSPRDEQYF. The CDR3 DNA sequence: TGTGCCAGCAGCCCCAGGGACGAGCAGTACTTC.